This TCR beta chain appears in the sequencing data of a study of T cells in Graves' hyperthyroidism and ophthalmopathy. Study-level points and caveats: Blood also showed most of the thyroid clonotypes that were expanded above 0.001.

Lactation, pregnancy, other autoimmune disease or uncontrolled infection led to exclusion of patients. What was amplified from RNA transcripts were TCR beta CDR3 regions. In the first-round RT-PCR of the TCR CDR3, the HTBI primer set was used. One entry per CDR3 protein, called by TCRdb with MiXCR from the multiplex PCR reads. This table holds about 24,000 distinct CDR3 sequences, around 50% found once. This clonotype appeared a few times. Its antigen is currently unknown. The CDR3 is made up of 14 amino acids. Germline values: CDR1 SGHTA, CDR2 FQGNSA. V was pared by 3 bases and J by 9 bases, with 17 bases between.

The sequence was obtained from a woman between 40 and 55 years old with Graves' hyperthyroidism that later progressed to Graves' ophthalmopathy. V is TRBV7-2 and J is TRBJ1-2; D may be TRBD1 (5 bases). Specimen: blood. The CDR3 coding sequence is TGTGCCAGCAGCTTTAATGGCGCAGGGAGCCGCTACACCTTC. It yields the protein CASSFNGAGSRYTF.